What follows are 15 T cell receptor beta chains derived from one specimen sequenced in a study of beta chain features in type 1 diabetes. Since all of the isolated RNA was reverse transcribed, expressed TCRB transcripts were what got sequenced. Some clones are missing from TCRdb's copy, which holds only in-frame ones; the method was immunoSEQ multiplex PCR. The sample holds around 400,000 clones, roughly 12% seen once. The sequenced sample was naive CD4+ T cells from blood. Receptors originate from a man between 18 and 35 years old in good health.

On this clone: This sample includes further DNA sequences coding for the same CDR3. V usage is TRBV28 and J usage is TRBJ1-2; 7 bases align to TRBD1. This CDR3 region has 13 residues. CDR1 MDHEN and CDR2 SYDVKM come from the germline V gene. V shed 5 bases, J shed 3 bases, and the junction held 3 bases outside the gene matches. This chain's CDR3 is CASSPGQHYGYTF. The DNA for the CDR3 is TGTGCCAGCAGTCCGGGACAGCACTATGGCTACACCTTC.

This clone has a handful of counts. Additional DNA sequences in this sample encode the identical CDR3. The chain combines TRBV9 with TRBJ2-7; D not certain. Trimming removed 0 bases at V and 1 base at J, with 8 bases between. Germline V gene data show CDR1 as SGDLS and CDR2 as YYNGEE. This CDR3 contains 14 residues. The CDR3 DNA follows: TGTGCCAGCAGCGTAGATGGCAGGTCCTACGAGCAGTACTTC. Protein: CASSVDGRSYEQYF.

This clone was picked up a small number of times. The DNA for the CDR3 is TGTGCTAGTGGTTTGGTTCTAGCGGGAGGGCCCGGGGAGCTGTTTTTT. This codes for CASGLVLAGGPGELFF. V is TRBV12-5 and J is TRBJ2-2, with 12 nucleotides matching TRBD2. The V gene end was trimmed by 0 bases and the J gene end by 6 bases; junction bases not matched to a gene: 2. This CDR3 comprises 16 residues. The germline gives CDR1 LGHNT, CDR2 FRNRAP.

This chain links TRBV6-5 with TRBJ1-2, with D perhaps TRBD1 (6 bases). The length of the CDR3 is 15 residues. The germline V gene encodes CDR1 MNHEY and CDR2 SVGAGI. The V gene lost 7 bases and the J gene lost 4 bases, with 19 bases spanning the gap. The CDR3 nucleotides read TGTGCCAGCACCCCATCCAGACAGGCTGGCTATGGCTACACCTTC. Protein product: CASTPSRQAGYGYTF.

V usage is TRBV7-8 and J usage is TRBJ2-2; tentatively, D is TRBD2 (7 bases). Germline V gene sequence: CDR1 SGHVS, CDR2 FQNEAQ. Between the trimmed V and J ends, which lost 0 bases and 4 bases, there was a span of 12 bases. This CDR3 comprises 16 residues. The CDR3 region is CASSLAGGLGTGELFF. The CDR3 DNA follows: TGTGCCAGCAGCTTAGCGGGGGGGCTGGGCACCGGGGAGCTGTTTTTT.

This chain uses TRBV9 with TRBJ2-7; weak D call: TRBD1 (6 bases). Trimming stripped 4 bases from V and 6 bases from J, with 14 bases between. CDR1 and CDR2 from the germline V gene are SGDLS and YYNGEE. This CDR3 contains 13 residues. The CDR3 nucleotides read TGTGCCAGCAGCTTTCAGCCCAGGGGCGAGCAGTACTTC. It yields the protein CASSFQPRGEQYF.

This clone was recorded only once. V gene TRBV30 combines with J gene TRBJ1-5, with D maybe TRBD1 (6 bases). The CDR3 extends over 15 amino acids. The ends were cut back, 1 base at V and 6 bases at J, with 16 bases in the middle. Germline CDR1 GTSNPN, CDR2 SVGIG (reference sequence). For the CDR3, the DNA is TGTGCCTGGAGTGCCGGGACAAACTCCTTTCAGCCCCAGCATTTT. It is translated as CAWSAGTNSFQPQHF.

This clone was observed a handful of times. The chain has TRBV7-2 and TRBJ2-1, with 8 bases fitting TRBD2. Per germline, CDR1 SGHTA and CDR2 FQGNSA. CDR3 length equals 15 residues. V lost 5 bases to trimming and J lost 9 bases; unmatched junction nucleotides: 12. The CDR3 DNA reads TGTGCCAGCAGCCTAGGGACTAGGAGGGGGGCTGAGCAGTTCTTC. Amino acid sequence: CASSLGTRRGAEQFF.

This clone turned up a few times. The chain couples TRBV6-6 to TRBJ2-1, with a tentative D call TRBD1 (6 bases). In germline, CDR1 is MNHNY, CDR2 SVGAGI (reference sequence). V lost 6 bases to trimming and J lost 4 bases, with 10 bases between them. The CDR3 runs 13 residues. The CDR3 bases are TGTGCCAGCAGCCCCACAGGGTACAATGAGCAGTTCTTC. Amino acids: CASSPTGYNEQFF.

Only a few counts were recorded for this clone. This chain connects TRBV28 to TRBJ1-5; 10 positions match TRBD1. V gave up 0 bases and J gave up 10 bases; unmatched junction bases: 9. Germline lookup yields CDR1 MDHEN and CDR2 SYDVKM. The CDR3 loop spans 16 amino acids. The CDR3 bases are TGTGCCAGCAGTTTATGGAGACAGGGGGCTCAAGGACCCCAGCATTTT. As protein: CASSLWRQGAQGPQHF.

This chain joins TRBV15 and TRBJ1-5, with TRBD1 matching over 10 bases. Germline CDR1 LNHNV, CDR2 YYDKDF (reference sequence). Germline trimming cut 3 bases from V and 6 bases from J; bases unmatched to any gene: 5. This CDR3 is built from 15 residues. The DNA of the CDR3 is TGTGCCACCAGCAGGGACAGGGGGATGGTTCAGCCCCAGCATTTT. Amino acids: CATSRDRGMVQPQHF.

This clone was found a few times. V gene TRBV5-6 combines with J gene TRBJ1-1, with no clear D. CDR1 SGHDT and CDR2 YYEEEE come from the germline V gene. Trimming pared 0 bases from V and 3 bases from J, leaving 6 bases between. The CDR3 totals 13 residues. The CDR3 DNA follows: TGTGCCAGCAGCTTGGATAGATACACTGAAGCTTTCTTT. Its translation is CASSLDRYTEAFF.

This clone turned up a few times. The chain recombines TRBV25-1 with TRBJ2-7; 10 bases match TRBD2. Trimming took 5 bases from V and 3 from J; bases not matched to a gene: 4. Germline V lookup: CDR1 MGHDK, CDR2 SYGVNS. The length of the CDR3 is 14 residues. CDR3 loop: CASSPSGSYYEQYF. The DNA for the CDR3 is TGTGCCAGCAGTCCTAGCGGGAGTTACTACGAGCAGTACTTC.

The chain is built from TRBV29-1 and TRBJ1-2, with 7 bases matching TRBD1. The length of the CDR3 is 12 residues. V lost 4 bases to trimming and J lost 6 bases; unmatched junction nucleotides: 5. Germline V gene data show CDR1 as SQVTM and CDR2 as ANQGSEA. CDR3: CSVVPQGDGYTF. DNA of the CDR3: TGCAGCGTTGTCCCCCAGGGGGATGGCTACACCTTC.

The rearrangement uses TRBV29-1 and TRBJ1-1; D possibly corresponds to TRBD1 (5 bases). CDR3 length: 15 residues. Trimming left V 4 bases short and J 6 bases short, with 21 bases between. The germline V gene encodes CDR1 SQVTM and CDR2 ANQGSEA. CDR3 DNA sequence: TGCAGCGTTGCAAAAGGGGCAGGGTGGGGCGCTGAAGCTTTCTTT. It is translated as CSVAKGAGWGAEAFF.